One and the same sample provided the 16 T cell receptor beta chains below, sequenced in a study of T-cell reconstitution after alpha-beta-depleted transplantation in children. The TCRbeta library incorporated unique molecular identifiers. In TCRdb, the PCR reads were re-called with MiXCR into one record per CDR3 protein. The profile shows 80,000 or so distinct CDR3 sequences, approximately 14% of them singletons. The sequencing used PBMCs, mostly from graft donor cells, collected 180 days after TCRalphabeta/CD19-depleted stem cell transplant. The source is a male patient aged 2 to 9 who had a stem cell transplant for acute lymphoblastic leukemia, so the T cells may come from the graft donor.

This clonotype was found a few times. CDR3 loop: CASSQGLHEQYF. CDR3 coding DNA: TGTGCCAGTTCACAGGGGCTACACGAGCAGTACTTC. The chain couples TRBV27 to TRBJ2-7, with TRBD1 matching 7 bases. CDR1 and CDR2 from the germline V gene are MNHEY and SMNVEV (reference sequence). The CDR3 extends over 12 amino acids. The junction had 7 bases not matched to a gene; V was cut back by 9 bases and J by 5 bases.

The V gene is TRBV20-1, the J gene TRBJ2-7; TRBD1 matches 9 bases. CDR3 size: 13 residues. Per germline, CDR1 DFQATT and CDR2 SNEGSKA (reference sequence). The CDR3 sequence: CSATGQGLSLPQV. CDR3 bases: TGCAGTGCGACGGGACAGGGACTTTCCCTCCCTCAGGTC.

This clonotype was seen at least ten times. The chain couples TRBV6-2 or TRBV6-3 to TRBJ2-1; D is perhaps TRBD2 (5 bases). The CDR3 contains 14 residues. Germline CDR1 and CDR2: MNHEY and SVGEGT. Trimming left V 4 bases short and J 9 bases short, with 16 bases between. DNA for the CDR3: TGTGCCAGCAGTTTCGGGGAGATCACCAGTGAGCAGTTCTTC. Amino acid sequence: CASSFGEITSEQFF.

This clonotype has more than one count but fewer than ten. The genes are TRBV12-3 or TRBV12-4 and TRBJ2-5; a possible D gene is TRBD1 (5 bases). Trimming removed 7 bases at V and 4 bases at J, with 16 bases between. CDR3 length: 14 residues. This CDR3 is CASTKGFMGETQYF. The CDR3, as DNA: TGTGCCAGCACTAAGGGGTTTATGGGAGAGACCCAGTACTTC.

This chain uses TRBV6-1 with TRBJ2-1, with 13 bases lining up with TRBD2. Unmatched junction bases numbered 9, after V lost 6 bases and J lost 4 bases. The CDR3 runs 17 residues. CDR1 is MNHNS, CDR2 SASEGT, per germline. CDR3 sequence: CASRIGLAGERYNEQFF. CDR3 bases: TGTGCCAGCAGAATAGGACTAGCGGGAGAGAGATACAATGAGCAGTTCTTC.

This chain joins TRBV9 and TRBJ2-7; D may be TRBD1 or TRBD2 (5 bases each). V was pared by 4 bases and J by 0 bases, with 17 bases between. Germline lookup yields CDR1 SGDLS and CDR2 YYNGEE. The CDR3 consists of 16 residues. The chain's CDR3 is CASSIRPGRSSYEQYF. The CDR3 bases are TGTGCCAGCAGCATCCGGCCGGGACGGAGCTCCTACGAGCAGTACTTC.

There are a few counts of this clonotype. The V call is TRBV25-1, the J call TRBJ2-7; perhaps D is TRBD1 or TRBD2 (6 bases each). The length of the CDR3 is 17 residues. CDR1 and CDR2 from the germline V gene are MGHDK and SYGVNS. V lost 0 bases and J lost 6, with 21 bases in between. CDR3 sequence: CASSEYGYGGRWSEQYF. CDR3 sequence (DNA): TGTGCCAGCAGTGAATATGGGTATGGGGGGCGATGGAGCGAGCAGTACTTC.

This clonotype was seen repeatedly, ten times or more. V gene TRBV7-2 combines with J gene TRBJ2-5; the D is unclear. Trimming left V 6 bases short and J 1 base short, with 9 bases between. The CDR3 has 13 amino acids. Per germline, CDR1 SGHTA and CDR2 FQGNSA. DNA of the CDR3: TGTGCCAGCAGATCCGACTTCCAAGAGACCCAGTACTTC. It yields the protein CASRSDFQETQYF.

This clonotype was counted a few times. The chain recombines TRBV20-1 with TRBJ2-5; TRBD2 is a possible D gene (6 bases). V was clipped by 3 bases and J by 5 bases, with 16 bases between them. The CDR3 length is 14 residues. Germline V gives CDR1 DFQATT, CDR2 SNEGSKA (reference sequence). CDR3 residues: CSARPGGSPETQYF. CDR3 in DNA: TGCAGTGCTAGGCCCGGGGGTTCCCCGGAGACCCAGTACTTC.

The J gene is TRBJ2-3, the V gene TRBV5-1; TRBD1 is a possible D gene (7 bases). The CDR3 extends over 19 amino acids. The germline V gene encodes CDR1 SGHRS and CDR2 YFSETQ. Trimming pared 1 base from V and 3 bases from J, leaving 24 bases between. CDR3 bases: TGCGCCAGCAGCTTGACAGGGGAGGCACTTTTCCGAGATACAGATACGCAGTATTTT. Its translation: CASSLTGEALFRDTDTQYF.

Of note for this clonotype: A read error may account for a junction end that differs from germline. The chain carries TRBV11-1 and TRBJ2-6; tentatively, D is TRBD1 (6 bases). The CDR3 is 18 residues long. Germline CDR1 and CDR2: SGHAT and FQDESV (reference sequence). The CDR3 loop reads CAHPVAGQSNSGSNVLTF. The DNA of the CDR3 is TGTGCCCACCCGGTGGCCGGACAGTCAAACTCTGGGTCCAACGTCCTGACTTTC.

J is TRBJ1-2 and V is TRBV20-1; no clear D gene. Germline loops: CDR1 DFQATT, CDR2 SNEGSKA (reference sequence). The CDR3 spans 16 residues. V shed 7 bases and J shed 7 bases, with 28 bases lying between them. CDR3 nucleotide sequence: TGCAGTGTTACTCCAATGAGGTTTCAACTTGCGGGTGGCTACACCTTC. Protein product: CSVTPMRFQLAGGYTF.

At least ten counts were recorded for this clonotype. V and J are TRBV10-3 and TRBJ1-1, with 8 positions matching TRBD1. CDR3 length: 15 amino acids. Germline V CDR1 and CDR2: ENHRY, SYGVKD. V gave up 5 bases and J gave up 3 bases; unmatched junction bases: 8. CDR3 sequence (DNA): TGTGCCATCAGTCCGCGGGACAGGAGGGACACTGAAGCTTTCTTT. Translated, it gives CAISPRDRRDTEAFF.

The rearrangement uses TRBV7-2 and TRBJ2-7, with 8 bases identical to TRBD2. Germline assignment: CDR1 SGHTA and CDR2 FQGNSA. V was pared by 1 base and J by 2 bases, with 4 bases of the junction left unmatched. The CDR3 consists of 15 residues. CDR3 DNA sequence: TGTGCCAGCAGCTTAGTGGGTAGCGGGGCCTACGAGCAGTACTTC. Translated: CASSLVGSGAYEQYF.

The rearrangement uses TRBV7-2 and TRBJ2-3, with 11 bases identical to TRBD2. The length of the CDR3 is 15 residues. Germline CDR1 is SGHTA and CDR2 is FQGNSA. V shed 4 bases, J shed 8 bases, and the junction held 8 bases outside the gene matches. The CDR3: CASSSFTSGGFTQYF. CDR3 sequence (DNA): TGTGCCAGCAGCTCCTTTACTAGCGGGGGCTTTACGCAGTATTTT.

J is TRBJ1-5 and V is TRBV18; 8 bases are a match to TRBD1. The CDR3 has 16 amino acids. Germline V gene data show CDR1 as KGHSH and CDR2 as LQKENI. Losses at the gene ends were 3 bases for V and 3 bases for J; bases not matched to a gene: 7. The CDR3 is CASSPGRGPVNQPQHF. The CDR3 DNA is TGTGCCAGCTCACCTGGCAGGGGGCCTGTCAATCAGCCCCAGCATTTT.